One sample yielded the 19 T cell receptor beta chains listed below, sequenced in a study of blood T cells in healthy people across ages. Next came a second PCR, run for roughly 6 to 11 cycles, which used a sample-barcoded 5' primer along with a J-beta primer mix. TCRdb re-derived calls from the 5' RACE reads in MiXCR, one entry per CDR3 protein. The sample includes approximately 940,000 distinct CDR3 sequences, about 48% of them seen just once. Sequenced sample: blood. These receptors were taken from a man aged 25 to 40 in good health.

This clonotype was seen just once. The chain employs TRBV4-2 and TRBJ2-7; TRBD2 aligns across 9 bases. This CDR3 has 18 residues. Looked up from germline, CDR1 is LGHNA and CDR2 is YNFKEQ. J lost 0 bases, V lost 0 bases, and 9 bases had no gene match. This CDR3 is CASSQDRPSGALSYEQYF. The CDR3, as DNA: TGTGCCAGCAGCCAAGATCGGCCTAGCGGGGCTCTCTCCTACGAGCAGTACTTC.

V is TRBV25-1 and J is TRBJ2-4; tentative D call: TRBD2 (5 bases). CDR1 and CDR2 (germline): MGHDK, SYGVNS. The CDR3 runs 15 residues. Between the trimmed V and J ends, which lost 6 bases and 8 bases, there was a span of 20 bases. The CDR3 here is CASSPRKPKEDIQYF. The CDR3 region has the DNA TGTGCCAGCAGCCCAAGGAAGCCCAAGGAGGACATTCAGTACTTC.

The chain employs TRBV29-1 and TRBJ2-4, with 7 nucleotides matching TRBD2. The J call may be incorrect, as the DNA end agrees better with TRBJ2-5. Germline CDR1 and CDR2: SQVTM and ANQGSEA. The CDR3 has 13 amino acids. CDR3 region: CSVGGGLDQTQYF. CDR3 sequence (DNA): TGCAGCGTTGGGGGGGGTTTGGACCAGACCCAGTACTTC.

J is TRBJ2-1 and V is TRBV27, with D unresolved. The J call may be incorrect, as the DNA end agrees better with TRBJ2-7. The CDR3 totals 16 residues. Germline CDR1 MNHEY, CDR2 SMNVEV (reference sequence). CDR3 protein: CASSLGRAVPYNEQYF. The CDR3 DNA follows: TGTGCCAGCAGTTTAGGTCGAGCTGTACCCTACAATGAGCAGTACTTC.

The gene calls are TRBV7-9 and TRBJ1-2, with TRBD1 as a possible D gene (5 bases). This CDR3 spans 14 amino acids. The V end was cut by 2 bases, the J end by 7 bases, with 14 bases between. Germline loops: CDR1 SEHNR, CDR2 FQNEAQ (reference sequence). CDR3 coding DNA: TGTGCCAGCAGCTTACTGGCCAGGGAGGGTGGCTACACCTTC. Its protein product is CASSLLAREGGYTF.

The sample holds a few counts of this clonotype. The rearrangement links TRBV12-3 or TRBV12-4 to TRBJ2-4; 7 bases match TRBD2. The J segment lost 1 base and the V segment lost 6 bases, leaving 9 bases of the junction unmatched. CDR3 size: 16 residues. CDR3 loop: CASSPAGDRAKNIQYF. The CDR3 DNA reads TGTGCCAGCAGCCCGGCGGGGGATAGGGCCAAAAACATTCAGTACTTC.

V gene TRBV9 combines with J gene TRBJ1-5; 8 bases align to TRBD1. CDR1 SGDLS and CDR2 YYNGEE come from the germline V gene. V shed 1 base and J 7 bases; nucleotides not matched to a gene: 7. The CDR3 spans 15 residues. The CDR3 nucleotides read TGTGCCAGCAGCGTATCAGGACAGGGTACACAGCCCCAGCATTTT. Its protein is CASSVSGQGTQPQHF.

In the case of this clonotype: One junction end does not reproduce the germline sequence, and a read error may be involved. The chain carries TRBV28 and TRBJ2-1; TRBD2 aligns across 7 bases. The CDR3 length is 15 residues. Germline values: CDR1 MDHEN, CDR2 SYDVKM. This CDR3 reads CASSMTGGAYNERFF. DNA of the CDR3: TGTGCCAGCAGTATGACGGGGGGAGCCTACAATGAGCGGTTCTTC.

The CDR3 sequence is CSVEKGFGTGELFF. The DNA for the CDR3 is TGCAGCGTTGAAAAAGGGTTCGGCACCGGGGAGCTGTTTTTT. The rearrangement uses TRBV29-1 and TRBJ2-2; D is unclear. The germline V gene has CDR1 SQVTM and CDR2 ANQGSEA. This CDR3 region has 14 residues. Trimming cost V 2 bases and J 4 bases, with 11 bases left between them.

In this sample, this clonotype turned up once. The rearrangement uses TRBV6-5 and TRBJ2-6; no firm D call. With 2 bases removed from V and 0 bases from J, the gap between germline ends came to 5 bases. Looked up from germline, CDR1 is MNHEY and CDR2 is SVGAGI. The CDR3 has 15 residues. This chain's CDR3 is CASSYAFSGANVLTF. The CDR3 bases are TGTGCCAGCAGTTACGCCTTCTCTGGGGCCAACGTCCTGACTTTC.

This clonotype was counted once. The chain is built from TRBV5-1 and TRBJ1-4, with 10 bases identical to TRBD1. The CDR3 is 16 amino acids. The trim removed 4 bases at V and 2 bases at J, leaving 5 bases unmatched. Germline CDR1 and CDR2: SGHRS and YFSETQ. The CDR3 sequence is CASSGGQGTTNEKLFF. The CDR3, as DNA: TGCGCCAGCAGCGGGGGACAGGGGACGACTAATGAAAAACTGTTTTTT.

This clonotype was found a few times. This chain joins TRBV20-1 and TRBJ2-7; D may be TRBD2 (6 bases). The closer fit of TRBJ2-5 to the DNA end suggests the J call may be wrong. The CDR3 length is 13 residues. The V gene's germline CDR1 is DFQATT and CDR2 SNEGSKA (reference sequence). CDR3: CSAAGYSRETQYF. Here the CDR3 DNA reads TGCAGTGCCGCGGGGTACTCACGGGAGACCCAGTACTTC.

This clonotype was picked up one time. This clone may be a read error of a much larger clone one base away. The CDR3 DNA follows: TGTGCCAGCAGTGACTCGAACCGGTACAGCGGCTACACCTTC. Amino acids: CASSDSNRYSGYTF. This rearrangement joins TRBV6-2 or TRBV6-3 to TRBJ1-2; D uncertain. Per the germline V gene, CDR1 is MNHEY and CDR2 is SVGEGT. The CDR3 length is 14 residues.

This rearrangement joins TRBV7-9 to TRBJ2-1; TRBD1 matches at 7 bases. CDR1 SEHNR and CDR2 FQNEAQ come from the germline V gene (reference sequence). CDR3 length: 16 residues. J lost 13 bases, V lost 0 bases, and 15 bases had no gene match. CDR3 coding DNA: TGTGCCAGCAGCTTAGCGCTCGACAGGGTTGAGGAGACCCAGTTCTTC. Translated: CASSLALDRVEETQFF. Variable domain in full (rest from reference TRBV7-9 and TRBJ2-1): DTGVSQNPRHKITKRGQNVTFRCDPISEHNRLYWYRQTLGQGPEFLTYFQNEAQLEKSRLLSDRFSAERPKGSFSTLEIQRTEQGDSAMYLCASSLALDRVEETQFFGPGTRLTVL.

V is TRBV6-1 and J is TRBJ2-1; D tentatively reads TRBD1 or TRBD2 (5 bases each). V was trimmed by 6 bases and J by 9 bases, leaving 15 bases between them. This CDR3 is built from 13 residues. CDR1 is MNHNS and CDR2 is SASEGT in the germline V gene. This chain's CDR3 is CASSTNKGTEQFF. Here the CDR3 DNA reads TGTGCCAGCAGCACTAACAAGGGGACTGAGCAGTTCTTC.

This clonotype was recorded a few times. V gene TRBV4-3 combines with J gene TRBJ2-5, with TRBD2 matching over 8 bases. The V gene end was trimmed by 3 bases and the J gene end by 5 bases; junction bases not matched to a gene: 8. The CDR3 contains 15 residues. Germline V gene data show CDR1 as LGHNA and CDR2 as YSLEER. CDR3 DNA: TGCGCCAGCAGCCAGGCCGGCGGGGGGACCGAGACCCAGTACTTC. Amino acid sequence: CASSQAGGGTETQYF.

The chain joins TRBV9 to TRBJ2-2; D is undetermined. The V gene's germline CDR1 is SGDLS and CDR2 YYNGEE. The CDR3 consists of 14 residues. Trimming removed 2 bases from V and 5 bases from J, with 10 bases in between. The CDR3 sequence: CASSVALGTGELFF. For the CDR3, the DNA is TGTGCCAGCAGCGTCGCACTTGGAACCGGGGAGCTGTTTTTT.

The chain uses TRBV7-9 and TRBJ2-7, with D possibly being TRBD1 (6 bases). This CDR3 has 15 residues. V was clipped by 4 bases and J by 5 bases, with 18 bases between them. The germline CDR1 and CDR2 sequences are SEHNR and FQNEAQ (reference sequence). CDR3 sequence (DNA): TGTGCCAGCAGCTCTGGCCCAATTACAGGGAACGAGCAGTACTTC. Its protein product is CASSSGPITGNEQYF.

This clonotype was observed a few times. CDR3 sequence: CASSHVLRGQNNEQFF. The DNA for the CDR3 is TGCGCCAGCAGCCACGTTTTACGGGGCCAAAACAATGAGCAGTTCTTC. The V call is TRBV4-1, the J call TRBJ2-1, with D perhaps assigned TRBD1 or TRBD2 (5 bases each). Germline V CDR1 and CDR2: MGHRA, YSYEKL. The length of the CDR3 is 16 residues. Trimming removed 3 bases at V and 5 bases at J, with 17 bases between.